Sequencing of this TCR beta chain was carried out in a study of T cell responses to AZD1222 COVID-19 vaccine. Sequenced by immunoSEQ multiplex PCR; TCRdb stores in-frame clones only, minus some. The repertoire holds fewer than 120,000 clones, with roughly 87% as singletons. The ends were cut back, 5 bases at V and 2 bases at J, with 14 bases in the middle. Germline V lookup: CDR1 GTSNPN, CDR2 SVGIG (reference sequence). The CDR3 loop spans 14 amino acids. Comment on this clone: Its antigen is unidentified.

Findings and caveats of the study: The peak T cell response came first, and repertoires were sampled only after it. As reported, nearly half of all spike-specific TCRs target variant regions that are unmutated.

Sequences were derived from peripheral blood, sampled on day 0 of AZD1222 vaccination. The receptor comes from an adult in good health. The rearrangement uses TRBV30 and TRBJ2-3; D possibly uses TRBD1 or TRBD2 (5 bases each). The CDR3 DNA follows: TGTGCCTGGGGCAGGGAGCGAACCACAGATACGCAGTATTTT. Residues: CAWGRERTTDTQYF.